These 10 T cell receptor beta chains originate from one sample sequenced in a study of cytomegalovirus exposure and HLA in healthy donors (dated by TCRdb to about 2017). Preparation of the library involved the immunoSEQ multiplex PCR assay. Entries here come from immuneACCESS through TCRdb and include only in-frame sequences with V and J called. Some clones fail to appear in such tables; in the studies checked, an unresolved V gene covers under half of the shortfall, and the cause of the remainder is unknown. This sample is represented by 130,000 to 150,000 clones; 85% to 90% of them were singletons. The biggest ten clones account for around 6% of the sample. The material sequenced was PBMCs. Receptors were obtained from a woman in her twenties or thirties in good health and CMV-seropositive.

The J gene is TRBJ1-5, the V gene TRBV6-6; 9 nucleotides align to TRBD1. V shed 6 bases and J 0 bases; nucleotides not matched to a gene: 0. CDR1 and CDR2 from the germline V gene are MNHNY and SVGAGI (reference sequence). CDR3 length equals 14 residues. The CDR3 sequence: CASRDRGSNQPQHF. The CDR3 coding sequence is TGTGCCAGCAGGGACAGGGGTAGCAATCAGCCCCAGCATTTT.

The chain uses TRBV9 and TRBJ1-1, with 11 bases identical to TRBD1. The ends lost 3 bases at V and 5 bases at J; junction bases unmatched: 3. CDR3 length equals 14 residues. Germline CDR1 SGDLS, CDR2 YYNGEE. The CDR3 region is CASSEWDRGTEAFF. In nucleotides, the CDR3 is TGTGCCAGCAGCGAGTGGGACAGGGGGACTGAAGCTTTCTTT.

This chain connects TRBV29-1 to TRBJ2-7, with 16 bases fitting TRBD2. Trimming removed 6 bases from V and 0 bases from J; junction bases left unmatched: 8. This CDR3 has 17 amino acids. Germline CDR1 SQVTM, CDR2 ANQGSEA. CDR3 DNA sequence: TGCAGCGTCACAGGGACTAGCGGGAGGGGGGGCTCCTACGAGCAGTACTTC. It translates to CSVTGTSGRGGSYEQYF.

The chain employs TRBV2 and TRBJ2-2, with D tentatively TRBD1 (6 bases). The CDR3 sequence is 17 residues long. The V and J ends lost 4 bases and 2 bases respectively, with 17 bases between them. Germline assignment: CDR1 SNHLY and CDR2 FYNNEI. In nucleotides, the CDR3 is TGTGCCAGCAGTGTGTCGCGTCGAGGGGGAAACACCGGGGAGCTGTTTTTT. Its protein is CASSVSRRGGNTGELFF.

The chain couples TRBV5-4 to TRBJ1-1; no clear D. Germline lookup yields CDR1 SGHNT and CDR2 YYREEE (reference sequence). Trimming shortened V by 0 bases and J by 1 base, and 4 bases separated the two germline ends. The CDR3 consists of 13 residues. CDR3: CASSLAGNTEAFF. The CDR3 DNA reads TGTGCCAGCAGCTTGGCAGGGAACACTGAAGCTTTCTTT. The variable domain in full, with the rest retrieved from reference TRBV5-4 and TRBJ1-1, is ETGVTQSPTHLIKTRGQQVTLRCSSQSGHNTVSWYQQALGQGPQFIFQYYREEENGRGNFPPRFSGLQFPNYSSELNVNALELDDSALYLCASSLAGNTEAFFGQGTRLTVV.

The V call is TRBV6-5, the J call TRBJ1-4; perhaps TRBD1 as D (5 bases). Germline V CDR1 and CDR2: MNHEY, SVGAGI. V lost 2 bases and J lost 11, with 12 bases in between. The CDR3 sequence is 13 residues long. In DNA form, the CDR3 reads TGTGCCAGCAGTTACCGTAGTAGGGGTAAACTGTTTTTT. It yields the protein CASSYRSRGKLFF.

The chain is built from TRBV28 and TRBJ2-7; D is unresolved. This CDR3 has 15 amino acids. Germline V CDR1 and CDR2: MDHEN, SYDVKM. V lost 0 bases to trimming and J lost 3 bases, with 12 bases between them. CDR3 sequence reads: CASSLWADSGYEQYF. The CDR3 nucleotides read TGTGCCAGCAGTTTATGGGCCGATTCGGGCTACGAGCAGTACTTC.

V and J are TRBV7-3 and TRBJ2-1; 12 bases agree with TRBD2. The CDR3 sequence is 15 residues long. The junction had 3 bases not matched to a gene; V was cut back by 4 bases and J by 5 bases. CDR1 is SGHTA, CDR2 FQGTGA, per germline. The CDR3 bases are TGTGCCAGCAGCTCTCTAGCGGGAGGGGACAATGAGCAGTTCTTC. Protein product: CASSSLAGGDNEQFF.

This chain connects TRBV21-1 to TRBJ2-5; the DNA was not compared with TRBD2, the D call given in the table. TRBV21-1 is shown as a pseudogene. This CDR3 spans 16 amino acids. CDR3 nucleotide sequence: TGTGCCAGCAGCGGGATGCATAGCGGGAGGGCGGAGACCCAGTACTTC. This gives the protein CASSGMHSGRAETQYF.

The J gene is TRBJ1-6, the V gene TRBV6-1; D is ambiguous. This CDR3 contains 16 residues. V lost 0 bases, J lost 3 bases, and 9 bases lay in between. Germline-derived CDR1 and CDR2 are MNHNS and SASEGT. CDR3: CASSEAPGGYNSPLHF. The DNA of the CDR3 is TGTGCCAGCAGTGAAGCCCCCGGTGGCTATAATTCACCCCTCCACTTT.